A selection of T cell receptor beta chains follows, all from one sample in a study of T cell responses to AZD1222 COVID-19 vaccine. Using immunoSEQ multiplex PCR, the repertoire was profiled, and TCRdb retains in-frame clones only, with some absent. The repertoire holds 150,000 to 200,000 clones, with 90% as singletons. This sample comprised peripheral blood, obtained on day 0 of AZD1222 vaccination. The receptors come from an adult in good health. Both conserved end residues are part of each CDR3. The order of the fields is J gene, V gene, CDR3 protein.

J: TRBJ1-1; V: TRBV5-1; CDR3: CASSLEGGNTEAFF
J: TRBJ1-1; V: TRBV18; CDR3: CASSSYSGANTEAFF
J: TRBJ1-4; V: TRBV29-1; CDR3: CSVARTGTYSTNEKLFF
J: TRBJ2-1; V: TRBV6-5; CDR3: CASSTPAGTANEQFF
J: TRBJ1-6; V: TRBV30; CDR3: CAWSVRERPYNSPLHF
J: TRBJ2-3; V: TRBV7-9; CDR3: CASSTSGTRPGTQYF
J: TRBJ2-2; V: TRBV12-3/TRBV12-4; CDR3: CASSFSNTGELFF
J: TRBJ1-4; V: TRBV2; CDR3: CASTRRGQGYQSEKLFF
J: TRBJ1-6; V: TRBV4-3; CDR3: CASSQGQNSPLHF
J: TRBJ1-1; V: TRBV3-1/TRBV3-2; CDR3: CASSQVGGDRADEAFF
J: TRBJ2-7; V: TRBV3-1/TRBV3-2; CDR3: CASSHRDEQYF
J: TRBJ1-1; V: TRBV5-5; CDR3: CASSLGTGGMNTEAFF
J: TRBJ2-6; V: TRBV19; CDR3: CASVTSGANVLTF
J: TRBJ2-7; V: TRBV28; CDR3: CASSLRYEQYF
J: TRBJ1-1; V: TRBV5-6; CDR3: CASSRGRKNTEAFF
J: TRBJ2-1; V: TRBV6-4; CDR3: CASSPAGGYNEQFF
J: TRBJ1-2; V: TRBV6-1; CDR3: CASSDAAGIWSYTF
J: TRBJ1-2; V: TRBV11-3; CDR3: CASSLYTAGYTF
J: TRBJ1-2; V: TRBV9; CDR3: CASSVTDNYGYTF
J: TRBJ1-2; V: TRBV6-5; CDR3: CASSYSQGVGGYTF
J: TRBJ2-2; V: TRBV6-4; CDR3: CASQKSPGLGTGELFF
J: TRBJ2-5; V: TRBV9; CDR3: CASSPRTGLAGETQYF
J: TRBJ1-1; V: TRBV6-2/TRBV6-3; CDR3: CASSYSQENTEAFF
J: TRBJ1-1; V: TRBV28; CDR3: CASSLGGEETEAFF
J: TRBJ2-7; V: TRBV7-9; CDR3: CATEVGSEQYF
J: TRBJ1-6; V: TRBV5-1; CDR3: CASSTTENSPLHF
J: TRBJ2-5; V: TRBV28; CDR3: CASSFGHETQYF
J: TRBJ2-7; V: TRBV11-2; CDR3: CASSDDRARNEQYF
J: TRBJ1-3; V: TRBV30; CDR3: CASTVSGNTIYF
J: TRBJ1-2; V: TRBV27; CDR3: CATRGDSESYGYTF
J: TRBJ1-1; V: TRBV5-4; CDR3: CASSRQGRGQNTEAFF
J: TRBJ1-2; V: TRBV3-1/TRBV3-2; CDR3: CASSQDKSRGYTF
J: TRBJ2-2; V: TRBV7-9; CDR3: CAIKRTGRTGELFF
J: TRBJ1-1; V: TRBV19; CDR3: CASSNRDGGPLNTEAFF
J: TRBJ2-5; V: TRBV29-1; CDR3: CSVRQVLQETQYF
J: TRBJ2-3; V: TRBV12-5; CDR3: CASGLGLGTGESTDTQYF
J: TRBJ1-5; V: TRBV4-3; CDR3: CASSQAPVKQGIQPQHF
J: TRBJ2-1; V: TRBV19; CDR3: CASSTSRSGEQFF
J: TRBJ1-5; V: TRBV7-2; CDR3: CASSLSGINQPQHF
J: TRBJ2-3; V: TRBV3-1/TRBV3-2; CDR3: CASSQDMMVGGGGIFTDTQYF
J: TRBJ1-1; V: TRBV6-5; CDR3: CASGPWAAVNTEAFF
J: TRBJ1-5; V: TRBV10-1; CDR3: CAIRIQGQGQPQHF
J: TRBJ2-7; V: TRBV30; CDR3: CAWSVFMFGEQYF
J: TRBJ1-6; V: TRBV5-5; CDR3: CASSSYGSDSPLHF
J: TRBJ1-1; V: TRBV3-1/TRBV3-2; CDR3: CASSRTPNTEAFF